Included here is one TCR beta chain sequence, with context. This entry is derived from a study of siplizumab effects on memory and regulatory T cells. Produced via immunoSEQ multiplex PCR; TCRdb's table is partial and in-frame only. The sample holds 90,000 to 150,000 clones, roughly 93% seen once. The CDR3 length is 11 residues. The V gene end was trimmed by 8 bases and the J gene end by 6 bases; junction bases not matched to a gene: 2. From germline, CDR1 is GTSNPN and CDR2 SVGIG (reference sequence). This clonotype originated in a human donor in good health. The material sequenced was non-Treg CD4+ T cells sorted from blood. The chain joins TRBV30 to TRBJ1-1, with TRBD1 matching 11 bases. Here the CDR3 DNA reads TGTGCCGGGGGACAGGGGGCTGAAGCTTTCTTT. As protein: CAGGQGAEAFF.